This TCR beta chain stems from a study of cytomegalovirus exposure and HLA in healthy donors. About this clone itself: Its antigen remains unknown.

PCR primers comprised 60 Vbeta and 13 Jbeta primers. Data came from immunoSEQ multiplex PCR; TCRdb stores just in-frame clones and leaves some out. Of over 70,000 clones in the sample, over 65% were seen once. Each of the donors was a healthy bone marrow donor. Study observations and caveats: In a later analysis, the majority of CMV-associated beta chains seemingly showed HLA restriction. Sequencing probably produced one cluster of sequence variants that were highly shared.

The germline V gene has CDR1 ENHRY and CDR2 SYGVKD. The CDR3 sequence is 17 residues long. V was clipped by 2 bases and J by 6 bases, with 22 bases between them. The sample taken for sequencing was PBMCs. The chain couples TRBV10-3 to TRBJ1-2; possibly TRBD1 for D (5 bases). The source is a man aged 25-45 years in good health and CMV-seropositive. Here the CDR3 reads CAISEATSKGAQDGYTF. The CDR3 DNA sequence: TGTGCCATCAGTGAGGCGACCAGCAAAGGGGCTCAGGATGGCTACACCTTC.